The next 15 T cell receptor beta chains were all read from a single sample in a study of cytomegalovirus exposure and HLA in healthy donors. The PCR used 60 Vbeta and 13 Jbeta primers. Measured with immunoSEQ multiplex PCR; TCRdb has only the in-frame clones, and not every one. The data contain fewer than 250,000 clones, approximately 83% of them singletons. Sequencing was performed on PBMCs. The receptors come from a boy between 2 and 10 years old in good health and CMV-seronegative.

The gene calls are TRBV7-9 and TRBJ1-2; 8 bases are shared with TRBD1. Germline V gene sequence: CDR1 SEHNR, CDR2 FQNEAQ (reference sequence). The CDR3 has 15 amino acids. Losses at the gene ends were 3 bases for V and 3 bases for J; bases not matched to a gene: 6. The chain's CDR3 is CASSFSGQVDYGYTF. In nucleotides, the CDR3 is TGTGCCAGCAGCTTCTCGGGACAGGTGGACTATGGCTACACCTTC.

The chain couples TRBV9 to TRBJ2-1; TRBD1 agrees at 12 bases. The germline gives CDR1 SGDLS, CDR2 YYNGEE. After removal of 3 bases from V and 9 bases from J, the junction contained 13 bases not matched to a gene. This CDR3 spans 17 amino acids. CDR3 coding DNA: TGTGCCAGCAGCGCCCTGGGGGGGACAGGGGGCTTTGGTGAGCAGTTCTTC. Translated: CASSALGGTGGFGEQFF.

The genes are TRBV4-1 and TRBJ1-2; 9 bases map to TRBD1. Germline CDR1 MGHRA, CDR2 YSYEKL. The CDR3 totals 13 residues. V trimming: 5 bases; J trimming: 2 bases; junction bases outside the gene matches: 0. In nucleotides, the CDR3 is TGCGCCAGCAGCGGGACAGGGAACTATGGCTACACCTTC. It yields the protein CASSGTGNYGYTF.

This chain joins TRBV9 and TRBJ2-1; 9 bases are shared with TRBD2. CDR1 is SGDLS and CDR2 is YYNGEE in the germline V gene. V lost 0 bases and J lost 6; bases outside the gene matches: 4. This CDR3 has 15 residues. The CDR3 reads CASSVGGLASNEQFF. The CDR3 DNA reads as TGTGCCAGCAGCGTAGGGGGACTAGCTTCCAATGAGCAGTTCTTC.

The chain links TRBV4-1 to TRBJ2-1; D perhaps matches TRBD1 (5 bases). CDR1 MGHRA and CDR2 YSYEKL come from the germline V gene. The CDR3 is 12 amino acids. V was clipped by 6 bases and J by 15 bases, with 18 bases between them. This CDR3 reads CASSPSSAGLFF. The CDR3 DNA sequence: TGCGCCAGCAGTCCAAGTTCGGCAGGGCTGTTCTTC.

The chain recombines TRBV5-4 with TRBJ2-3; D possibly corresponds to TRBD2 (6 bases). The germline V gene has CDR1 SGHNT and CDR2 YYREEE (reference sequence). The CDR3 has 17 amino acids. V lost 2 bases and J lost 0, with 16 bases in between. CDR3 DNA: TGTGCCAGCAGCTTAGCCCTTAGCGGCTTAAGCACAGATACGCAGTATTTT. This gives the protein CASSLALSGLSTDTQYF.

The chain combines TRBV19 with TRBJ2-7, with D maybe TRBD1 (6 bases). The germline gives CDR1 LNHDA, CDR2 SQIVND (reference sequence). Trimming removed 4 bases from V and 1 base from J, with 11 bases in between. The CDR3 is 14 residues long. This CDR3 is CASSTTGSSYEQYF. CDR3 coding DNA: TGTGCCAGTAGTACTACAGGGAGTTCCTACGAGCAGTACTTC.

V gene TRBV6-5 combines with J gene TRBJ1-5; D uncertain. From germline, CDR1 is MNHEY and CDR2 SVGAGI. V lost 5 bases and J lost 4, with 12 bases in between. The CDR3 covers 14 residues. The CDR3 DNA is TGTGCCAGCAGTGAGACCGGGATAAATCAGCCCCAGCATTTT. It encodes CASSETGINQPQHF.

This clone has a handful of counts. The rearrangement links TRBV13 to TRBJ2-3; TRBD1 is a possible D gene (6 bases). The V gene's germline CDR1 is PRHDT and CDR2 FYEKMQ (reference sequence). The CDR3 covers 17 residues. V lost 0 bases, J lost 2 bases, and 15 bases lay in between. The CDR3 DNA sequence: TGTGCCAGCAGCTTAGGATTAGGACAGCTCATCACAGATACGCAGTATTTT. This translates into CASSLGLGQLITDTQYF.

The CDR3 loop reads CAWTGVSYEQYF. Written as DNA, the CDR3 is TGTGCCTGGACAGGGGTATCCTACGAGCAGTACTTC. The rearrangement links TRBV30 to TRBJ2-7, with a weak D call TRBD1 (6 bases). The V gene lost 4 bases and the J gene lost 1 base, with 8 bases spanning the gap. The length of the CDR3 is 12 residues. Germline CDR1 is GTSNPN and CDR2 is SVGIG (reference sequence). The variable domain in full, with the rest retrieved from reference TRBV30 and TRBJ2-7, is SQTIHQWPATLVQPVGSPLSLECTVEGTSNPNLYWYRQAAGRGLQLLFYSVGIGQISSEVPQNLSASRPQDRQFILSSKKLLLSDSGFYLCAWTGVSYEQYFGPGTRLTVT.

V usage is TRBV11-3 and J usage is TRBJ2-1; D might be TRBD2 (5 bases). CDR1 and CDR2 from the germline V gene are SGHNT and YENEEA. Trimming took off 1 base at V and 5 bases at J, with 6 bases between the two ends. This CDR3 spans 13 amino acids. The CDR3 here is CASSLGTHNEQFF. The DNA for the CDR3 is TGTGCCAGCAGCTTAGGGACTCACAATGAGCAGTTCTTC.

V is TRBV29-1 and J is TRBJ1-1; TRBD1 might be the D (5 bases). Trimming stripped 0 bases from V and 5 bases from J, with 13 bases between. CDR3 length equals 14 residues. Germline V gene sequence: CDR1 SQVTM, CDR2 ANQGSEA. The DNA of the CDR3 is TGCAGCGTTGAAGAACAGGCCGACGGGACTGAAGCTTTCTTT. It codes for CSVEEQADGTEAFF.

The count of this clone is one. The rearrangement uses TRBV7-2 and TRBJ2-5; 9 nucleotides line up with TRBD2. The germline V gene encodes CDR1 SGHTA and CDR2 FQGNSA. The length of the CDR3 is 15 residues. J was trimmed by 3 bases and V by 1 base; bases with no gene match: 3. The CDR3 bases are TGTGCCAGCAGCTTAGGCGGGAGGGGGGAAGAGACCCAGTACTTC. Translated: CASSLGGRGEETQYF.

With regard to this clone: In the same sample, other DNA sequences code for this CDR3. V gene TRBV6-1 combines with J gene TRBJ1-1; a possible D gene is TRBD1 (5 bases). The V and J ends lost 4 bases and 4 bases respectively, with 7 bases between them. There are 12 residues in the CDR3. The germline gives CDR1 MNHNS, CDR2 SASEGT. The DNA for the CDR3 is TGTGCCAGCAGTGTGGGGGGCACTGAAGCTTTCTTT. Amino acid sequence: CASSVGGTEAFF.

J is TRBJ2-1 and V is TRBV15, with 12 bases that match TRBD2. Germline trimming cut 1 base from V and 0 bases from J; bases unmatched to any gene: 4. CDR3 length: 18 residues. The germline V gene has CDR1 LNHNV and CDR2 YYDKDF (reference sequence). The CDR3 bases are TGTGCCACCAGCAGAGCCGGGGGACTAGCGGGCTCCTACAATGAGCAGTTCTTC. This translates into CATSRAGGLAGSYNEQFF.